This TCR beta chain is from a study of OX40 agonist ivuxolimab in advanced cancers. Study context: Participants, approximately 80% male, averaged about 59 years of age, ranging from roughly 23 to 90.

With 4 bases removed from V and 4 bases from J, the gap between germline ends came to 18 bases. The V gene's germline CDR1 is SGHDT and CDR2 YYEEEE. The CDR3 contains 16 residues. Sequenced by immunoSEQ multiplex PCR; TCRdb stores in-frame clones only, minus some. This table has tens of thousands of clones, more than 75% appearing once. V gene TRBV5-6 combines with J gene TRBJ2-1; D remains unclear. The sequencing here drew on CD4+ or CD8+ T cells sorted from blood, taken in a trial of the OX40 agonist ivuxolimab. The TCR comes from an adult with an advanced solid tumor such as melanoma, head and neck, liver or kidney cancer. CDR3 nucleotide sequence: TGTGCCAGCAGCATGACCGCCCCCGGACCTTACAATGAGCAGTTCTTC. Its translation: CASSMTAPGPYNEQFF.